Given below is one T cell receptor beta chain in context. Antigen unknown. The data were obtained in a study of cytomegalovirus exposure and HLA in healthy donors. As for the study in general: The early release's HLA-typed donors yielded approximately 82 million unique TCRs.

Study outcomes and limitations: On later analysis, the bulk of CMV-associated TCR beta chains appeared to be HLA-restricted. The productive fraction for most TCR beta V segments was about 90% or about 30% in an earlier analysis.

The primer mix had 60 Vbeta and 13 Jbeta primers. Libraries were prepared by immunoSEQ multiplex PCR; TCRdb keeps only in-frame clonotypes and omits some of them. This sample has around 190,000 clones, with about nine tenths found just once. The germline V gene encodes CDR1 MNHNY and CDR2 SVGAGI (reference sequence). CDR3 length equals 16 residues. V lost 5 bases and J lost 6, with 21 bases in between. V is TRBV6-6 and J is TRBJ2-3, with TRBD2 as a possible D gene (7 bases). This receptor was obtained from a boy between 2 and 10 years old in good health and CMV-seronegative. The sample was PBMCs. CDR3 sequence: CASSPRRRGGRDTQYF. Here the CDR3 DNA reads TGTGCCAGCAGTCCCCGCCGGAGGGGGGGCCGGGATACGCAGTATTTT.